This T cell receptor (beta chain) appears in the sequencing data of a study of T cell responses to AZD1222 COVID-19 vaccine. As concerns this clone: Its antigen is currently unknown.

Measured with immunoSEQ multiplex PCR; TCRdb has only the in-frame clones, and not every one. This sample yields 100,000 to 120,000 clones, of which about 90% are seen a single time; around 14% belongs to the top ten. Trimming removed 1 base from V and 11 bases from J, with 14 bases in between. CDR3 length: 14 amino acids. Germline CDR1 MNHEY, CDR2 SMNVEV (reference sequence). The study, taken as a whole, reports: Vaccination with two AZD1222 doses was followed by a rise in Spike-specific TCR breadth and depth. Clonal diversity was possibly underestimated, and white British individuals and females predominated among donors. No repertoire was sampled before or during the peak T cell response, only after it. Baseline serostatus was positive in only six AZD1222 recipients.

This clonotype originated in an adult who received the AZD1222 COVID-19 vaccine. Material: peripheral blood, obtained 28 days after the second AZD1222 dose. This chain links TRBV27 with TRBJ1-4; D not resolved. CDR3 in amino acids: CASSLLNPFEKLFF. The CDR3, as DNA: TGTGCCAGCAGTTTATTGAACCCCTTCGAGAAACTGTTTTTT.